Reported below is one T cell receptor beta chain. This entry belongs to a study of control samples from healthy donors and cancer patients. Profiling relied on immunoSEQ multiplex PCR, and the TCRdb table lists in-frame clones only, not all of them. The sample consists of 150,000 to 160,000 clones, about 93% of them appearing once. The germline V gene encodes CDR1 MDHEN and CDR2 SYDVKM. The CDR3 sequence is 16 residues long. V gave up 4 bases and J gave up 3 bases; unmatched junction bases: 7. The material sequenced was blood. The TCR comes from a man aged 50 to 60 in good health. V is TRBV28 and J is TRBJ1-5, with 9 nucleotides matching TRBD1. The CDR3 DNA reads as TGTGCCAGCAGTTCAGAACAGGGGGCACACAATCAGCCCCAGCATTTT. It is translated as CASSSEQGAHNQPQHF.